This record concerns one TCR beta chain sequence. What it binds is not known. Trimming removed 4 bases from V and 8 bases from J, with 12 bases in between. This CDR3 comprises 12 residues. Germline V CDR1 and CDR2: SGHRS, YFSETQ. This sample was taken from a study of post-analysis software for immune sequencing data. As for the study in general: The disease courses spanned relapsing-remitting, secondary progressive and progressive-relapsing forms of multiple sclerosis. Whole-study findings and limits: Versus controls, multiple sclerosis patients showed significantly lower diversity (normalized Chao1). F measure clustering grouped samples strongly by preparation batch. TRBV5-6, TRBV5-1 and TRBV20-1 were among five TRBV segments more frequent in patients than controls.

Libraries were made from TCR beta cDNA, and they carried unique molecular identifiers. With roughly 0.85 to 11 million T cells as the source, approximately 500,000 cDNA molecules resulted. One entry per CDR3 protein results from TCRdb running MiXCR on the PCR reads. The sample shows about half a million distinct CDR3 sequences, about a third of them seen only once. The TCR comes from a girl aged 2-17 years with multiple sclerosis. Sequenced: blood. The genes are TRBV5-1 and TRBJ1-2; D unresolved. The CDR3 DNA sequence: TGCGCCAGCAGCGAAAACGGTCCGGGCTACACCTTC. Its translation is CASSENGPGYTF.